The 22 T cell receptor beta chains below all came from one sample that was sequenced in a study of T-cell reconstitution after alpha-beta-depleted transplantation in children. Molecular barcoding with unique molecular identifiers was used for the TCRbeta library. TCRdb called the PCR reads again in MiXCR, with one record for every CDR3 protein. Of about 270,000 distinct CDR3 sequences listed, more than 9% were seen once; the top ten hold around 10%. Sample: PBMCs from the stem cell graft donor, taken from the stem cell graft. Receptor source: a human donor who donated a stem cell graft to a child with SCID.

In its sample, this clonotype was seen a few times. The J gene is TRBJ2-7, the V gene TRBV6-1; 14 bases line up with TRBD2. The germline V gene encodes CDR1 MNHNS and CDR2 SASEGT. The V segment lost 6 bases and the J segment 0 bases; nucleotides outside the gene matches: 4. The CDR3 runs 16 residues. CDR3 DNA: TGTGCCAGCAGGCGGACTAGCGGGGGGTCCTCCTACGAGCAGTACTTC. It translates to CASRRTSGGSSYEQYF.

This sequence joins TRBV10-3 and TRBJ2-7; 7 nucleotides match TRBD1. V trimming: 2 bases; J trimming: 1 base; junction bases outside the gene matches: 5. The CDR3 totals 15 residues. Germline V lookup: CDR1 ENHRY, CDR2 SYGVKD. CDR3 coding DNA: TGTGCCATCAGTGAGGGGACAGCGCTATCCTACGAGCAGTACTTC. Translating gives CAISEGTALSYEQYF.

This clonotype was observed a handful of times. V and J are TRBV11-2 and TRBJ1-1; D is ambiguous. Germline CDR1 is SGHAT and CDR2 is FQNNGV. This CDR3 spans 12 amino acids. Trimming cost V 10 bases and J 7 bases, with 16 bases left between them. CDR3 protein: CATSAAGGEAFF. CDR3 DNA sequence: TGTGCCACCTCCGCGGCGGGAGGTGAAGCTTTCTTT.

This clonotype was picked up many times. This chain joins TRBV10-3 and TRBJ2-3; 10 bases are a match to TRBD1. The CDR3 runs 14 residues. Unmatched junction bases numbered 8, after V lost 10 bases and J lost 4 bases. Germline assignment: CDR1 ENHRY and CDR2 SYGVKD. CDR3 amino acids: CATSGTGVADTQYF. Written as DNA, the CDR3 is TGTGCCACCTCCGGGACAGGGGTGGCAGATACGCAGTATTTT.

The rearrangement links TRBV12-1 to TRBJ1-2. TRBV12-1 is tagged as a pseudogene. The CDR3 runs to 15 residues. CDR3 in amino acids: CASSPPGRGYYGYTF. In DNA, the CDR3 is TGTGCCAGCAGCCCCCCCGGGAGGGGGTACTATGGCTACACCTTC.

This clonotype has only a few counts. The V and J genes are TRBV5-6 and TRBJ1-5; D is uncertain. Germline CDR1 SGHDT, CDR2 YYEEEE. The V and J ends lost 2 bases and 0 bases respectively, with 6 bases between them. The CDR3 spans 14 residues. The CDR3: CASSFGNSNQPQHF. For the CDR3, the DNA is TGTGCCAGCAGCTTCGGGAATAGCAATCAGCCCCAGCATTTT.

The V call is TRBV6-1, the J call TRBJ2-3; D gene unclear. This CDR3 is 14 amino acids long. Trimming removed 3 bases at V and 0 bases at J, with 7 bases between. Looked up from germline, CDR1 is MNHNS and CDR2 is SASEGT. CDR3 loop: CASSEESSTDTQYF. The DNA of the CDR3 is TGTGCCAGCAGTGAGGAATCTAGCACAGATACGCAGTATTTT.

The V gene is TRBV5-1, the J gene TRBJ2-5; TRBD1 matches 7 bases. Losses at the gene ends were 5 bases for V and 2 bases for J; bases not matched to a gene: 9. Germline V gene sequence: CDR1 SGHRS, CDR2 YFSETQ. This CDR3 is built from 15 residues. This chain's CDR3 is CASRLSQGVQETQYF. In DNA, the CDR3 is TGCGCCAGCAGGCTTTCTCAGGGGGTGCAAGAGACCCAGTACTTC. The full variable domain, rest sourced from reference TRBV5-1 and TRBJ2-5, is KAGVTQTPRYLIKTRGQQVTLSCSPISGHRSVSWYQQTPGQGLQFLFEYFSETQRNKGNFPGRFSGRQFSNSRSEMNVSTLELGDSALYLCASRLSQGVQETQYFGPGTRLLVL.

This clonotype was picked up a small number of times. The genes are TRBV5-5 and TRBJ1-4; D possibly corresponds to TRBD1 (6 bases). Trimming cost V 0 bases and J 0 bases, with 12 bases left between them. Germline CDR1 reads SGHKS; CDR2 reads YYEKEE (reference sequence). The CDR3 sequence is 17 residues long. DNA of the CDR3: TGTGCCAGCAGCTTGGGGCAGGGGAGATCAACTAATGAAAAACTGTTTTTT. Protein product: CASSLGQGRSTNEKLFF.

In its sample, this clonotype was seen many times. This rearrangement joins TRBV12-3 or TRBV12-4 to TRBJ1-4; TRBD1 is a possible D gene (6 bases). The CDR3 consists of 15 residues. Trimming took off 6 bases at V and 5 bases at J, with 16 bases between the two ends. CDR3 nucleotide sequence: TGTGCCAGCAGACGCGGGGACACGGTGAATGAAAAACTGTTTTTT. Protein sequence: CASRRGDTVNEKLFF.

This clonotype was seen more than once but under ten times. The chain couples TRBV5-6 to TRBJ1-3; D unclear. The CDR3 sequence is 14 residues long. The germline V and J ends were trimmed by 1 base and 8 bases, with 13 bases remaining between them. CDR1 SGHDT and CDR2 YYEEEE come from the germline V gene. The CDR3 loop is CASSLRAISDTIYF. CDR3 sequence (DNA): TGTGCCAGCAGCTTGCGCGCCATCTCCGACACCATATATTTT.

This clonotype was counted between two and nine times. The chain joins TRBV20-1 to TRBJ1-1, with a tentative D call TRBD1 (5 bases). V lost 3 bases and J lost 5, with 19 bases in between. Germline CDR1 and CDR2: DFQATT and SNEGSKA (reference sequence). The CDR3 spans 15 residues. The CDR3 protein is CSARDTTAWGTEAFF. The CDR3 bases are TGCAGTGCTAGGGATACCACGGCCTGGGGGACTGAAGCTTTCTTT.

This clonotype was counted at least ten times. The rearrangement uses TRBV12-3 or TRBV12-4 and TRBJ2-7; D not certain. This CDR3 contains 12 residues. V was shortened by 3 bases and J by 4 bases, with 7 bases between the two germline ends. CDR3 sequence: CASSLLEYEQYF. For the CDR3, the DNA is TGTGCCAGCAGTTTGTTAGAATACGAGCAGTACTTC.

V is TRBV6-5 and J is TRBJ1-1; 7 nucleotides agree with TRBD1. Germline CDR1 is MNHEY and CDR2 is SVGAGI. Trimming took 0 bases from V and 1 from J; bases not matched to a gene: 5. This CDR3 has 16 residues. The CDR3 DNA reads TGTGCCAGCAGTTACTCGTACGACAGGGCGAACACTGAAGCTTTCTTT. Its protein is CASSYSYDRANTEAFF.

This clonotype was counted a few times. V is TRBV2 and J is TRBJ1-5, with 7 bases matching TRBD1. Germline V lookup: CDR1 SNHLY, CDR2 FYNNEI. V lost 1 base, J lost 3 bases, and 6 bases stayed unmatched. The CDR3 sequence is 16 residues long. CDR3 region: CASSEEDRRFNQPQHF. CDR3 nucleotide sequence: TGTGCCAGCAGTGAAGAGGACAGGAGGTTCAATCAGCCCCAGCATTTT. The entire variable domain, with the rest obtained from reference TRBV2 and TRBJ1-5, is as follows: EPEVTQTPSHQVTQMGQEVILRCVPISNHLYFYWYRQILGQKVEFLVSFYNNEISEKSEIFDDQFSVERPDGSNFTLKIRSTKLEDSAMYFCASSEEDRRFNQPQHFGDGTRLSIL.

In its sample, this clonotype was seen a few times. The chain uses TRBV20-1 and TRBJ2-7; weak D call: TRBD1 (6 bases). Trimming left V 3 bases short and J 5 bases short, with 23 bases between. CDR3 length: 16 amino acids. Looked up from germline, CDR1 is DFQATT and CDR2 is SNEGSKA (reference sequence). For the CDR3, the DNA is TGCAGTGCTAGCCCGAGGGGGAGACAGTCGGTGGACGAGCAGTACTTC. Its protein is CSASPRGRQSVDEQYF.

Ten or more counts support this clonotype. This chain uses TRBV20-1 with TRBJ2-2; maybe TRBD1 (5 bases). The germline gives CDR1 DFQATT, CDR2 SNEGSKA (reference sequence). The CDR3 contains 13 residues. V was clipped by 6 bases and J by 0 bases, with 8 bases between them. The DNA for the CDR3 is TGCAGTGCAGACAGATCGAACACCGGGGAGCTGTTTTTT. Residues: CSADRSNTGELFF.

The rearrangement uses TRBV29-1 and TRBJ1-1, with a weak D call TRBD1 (6 bases). Trimming removed 4 bases from V and 11 bases from J, with 23 bases in between. Germline V gene lookup returns CDR1 SQVTM and CDR2 ANQGSEA. The CDR3 contains 14 residues. The CDR3 reads CSVVEGGGRVSAFF. CDR3 bases: TGCAGCGTTGTCGAAGGAGGGGGGCGCGTGAGTGCTTTCTTT.

In this sample, this clonotype turned up many times. The V and J genes are TRBV14 and TRBJ2-3; 7 nucleotides line up with TRBD2. Germline values: CDR1 SGHDN, CDR2 FVKESK. The length of the CDR3 is 15 residues. The V segment lost 3 bases and the J segment 2 bases; nucleotides outside the gene matches: 5. CDR3 region: CASSHRLADTDTQYF. The CDR3 nucleotides read TGTGCCAGCAGCCATCGCCTAGCGGACACAGATACGCAGTATTTT.

V is TRBV5-1 and J is TRBJ1-1; 7 nucleotides align to TRBD1. The CDR3 is 13 residues long. Germline CDR1 SGHRS, CDR2 YFSETQ. With V trimmed by 5 bases and J by 5 bases, 6 bases remained unmatched. The CDR3 DNA follows: TGCGCCAGCAGGGGACAGTTAGGGACTGAAGCTTTCTTT. Its protein is CASRGQLGTEAFF.

Here the CDR3 reads CASSLVGQGPKNIQYF. The CDR3 DNA sequence: TGTGCCAGCAGCTTAGTAGGTCAGGGTCCCAAAAACATTCAGTACTTC. This chain connects TRBV7-9 to TRBJ2-4, with D possibly being TRBD1 (5 bases). From germline, CDR1 is SEHNR and CDR2 FQNEAQ (reference sequence). The CDR3 spans 16 residues. Trimming took off 1 base at V and 2 bases at J, with 12 bases between the two ends. The variable domain in full, with the rest retrieved from reference TRBV7-9 and TRBJ2-4, is DTGVSQNPRHKITKRGQNVTFRCDPISEHNRLYWYRQTLGQGPEFLTYFQNEAQLEKSRLLSDRFSAERPKGSFSTLEIQRTEQGDSAMYLCASSLVGQGPKNIQYFGAGTRLSVL.

The V call is TRBV5-1, the J call TRBJ2-5; TRBD1 might be the D (5 bases). Germline values: CDR1 SGHRS, CDR2 YFSETQ. V lost 5 bases and J 5 bases, leaving 10 bases between the germline ends. The CDR3 length is 12 residues. The CDR3 nucleotides read TGCGCCAGCAGTTCAGGGATGGAGACCCAGTACTTC. This translates into CASSSGMETQYF.